Following are 28 T cell receptor beta chains from one sample sequenced in a study of T-cell memory formation after mild COVID-19. TCRdb re-analysed the 5' RACE reads in MiXCR, keeping a single row per CDR3 protein. The repertoire includes around 310,000 distinct CDR3 sequences, about a sixth of them detected once, and more than 20% sits in the top ten. Sample: PBMCs or a T cell subset sorted from them (not recorded which). These receptors came from a man younger than 30 who had mild COVID-19 (a few samples of this study predate the infection). Cell type and time point are not known.

There are a few counts of this clonotype. The genes are TRBV4-1 and TRBJ2-3, with no clear D. This CDR3 has 10 amino acids. Deletions cut 3 bases from V and 9 bases from J, with 4 bases between. Looked up from germline, CDR1 is MGHRA and CDR2 is YSYEKL. CDR3 nucleotide sequence: TGCGCCAGCAGCCATGGCACGCAGTATTTT. It specifies CASSHGTQYF.

J is TRBJ2-3 and V is TRBV6-5; 8 bases map to TRBD2. Per the germline V gene, CDR1 is MNHEY and CDR2 is SVGAGI. V lost 5 bases and J lost 3; bases outside the gene matches: 7. The CDR3 contains 15 residues. The CDR3 DNA reads TGTGCCAGCAGTCGTGGCGGGGGGTTTACAGATACGCAGTATTTT. Protein product: CASSRGGGFTDTQYF.

The chain recombines TRBV29-1 with TRBJ1-2; 8 nucleotides agree with TRBD1. Germline V gene sequence: CDR1 SQVTM, CDR2 ANQGSEA. This CDR3 is built from 13 residues. J gave up 8 bases and V 5 bases, and 10 bases lay outside the gene matches. The CDR3 nucleotides read TGCAGCGTTAGGGACAGGTGGATGGGGGGCTACACCTTC. Residues: CSVRDRWMGGYTF.

At least ten counts were recorded for this clonotype. The rearrangement joins TRBV12-3 or TRBV12-4 to TRBJ2-3; D possibly uses TRBD1 or TRBD2 (5 bases each). The V gene lost 6 bases and the J gene lost 0 bases, with 13 bases spanning the gap. The CDR3 extends over 15 amino acids. The CDR3 bases are TGTGCCAGCAGCACCGGGACGCAGAGCACAGATACGCAGTATTTT. Amino acid sequence: CASSTGTQSTDTQYF.

This clonotype was counted at least ten times. J is TRBJ2-3 and V is TRBV6-5; 9 bases agree with TRBD1. After removal of 4 bases from V and 4 bases from J, the junction contained 3 bases not matched to a gene. Germline V gene lookup returns CDR1 MNHEY and CDR2 SVGAGI. The CDR3 runs 14 residues. The CDR3 protein is CASSLTGGADTQYF. The CDR3, as DNA: TGTGCCAGCAGTTTGACAGGGGGGGCAGATACGCAGTATTTT.

The V call is TRBV29-1, the J call TRBJ2-7, with D tentatively TRBD2 (6 bases). This CDR3 region has 14 residues. Germline lookup yields CDR1 SQVTM and CDR2 ANQGSEA. Trimming left V 2 bases short and J 2 bases short, with 13 bases between. The CDR3 nucleotides read TGCAGCGTTGAACGACTTAGCGGTACCTACGAGCAGTACTTC. This gives the protein CSVERLSGTYEQYF.

The table lists this clonotype with many counts. The J gene is TRBJ2-2, the V gene TRBV4-1; D gene ambiguous. This CDR3 region has 17 residues. Germline CDR1 MGHRA, CDR2 YSYEKL. V lost 0 bases and J lost 0, with 11 bases in between. The CDR3 DNA reads as TGCGCCAGCAGCCAAGAAGGACGGGCCCCGAACACCGGGGAGCTGTTTTTT. This gives the protein CASSQEGRAPNTGELFF.

CDR3 residues: CASSFGFYGEKLFF. The CDR3 nucleotides read TGTGCCAGCAGCTTCGGATTTTATGGTGAAAAACTGTTTTTT. J is TRBJ1-4 and V is TRBV7-9; D is uncertain. Trimming cost V 3 bases and J 7 bases, with 12 bases left between them. This CDR3 spans 14 amino acids. Germline values: CDR1 SEHNR, CDR2 FQNEAQ (reference sequence).

V gene TRBV3-1 combines with J gene TRBJ2-3; a possible D gene is TRBD1 (5 bases). Germline V CDR1 and CDR2: LGHDT, YNNKEL (reference sequence). Trimming took off 0 bases at V and 2 bases at J, with 9 bases between the two ends. The CDR3 has 15 residues. The CDR3 DNA reads TGTGCCAGCAGCCAAGATGGACATTCCACAGATACGCAGTATTTT. Protein product: CASSQDGHSTDTQYF.

This clonotype appeared a few times. The chain combines TRBV10-3 with TRBJ2-1; 7 bases align to TRBD1. Germline V CDR1 and CDR2: ENHRY, SYGVKD. The V segment lost 10 bases and the J segment 4 bases; nucleotides outside the gene matches: 7. The length of the CDR3 is 13 residues. The CDR3 spells CATSGTVYNEQFF. CDR3 nucleotide sequence: TGTGCCACCTCCGGGACAGTTTACAATGAGCAGTTCTTC.

This rearrangement joins TRBV6-5 to TRBJ2-6; D may be TRBD1 (6 bases). The CDR3 is made up of 17 amino acids. Germline V CDR1 and CDR2: MNHEY, SVGAGI. The germline V and J ends were trimmed by 5 bases and 0 bases, with 14 bases remaining between them. The chain's CDR3 is CASSHRDMGSGANVLTF. CDR3 sequence (DNA): TGTGCCAGCAGTCACCGGGACATGGGCTCTGGGGCCAACGTCCTGACTTTC.

This clonotype was observed a few times. The chain combines TRBV2 with TRBJ2-7, with D perhaps TRBD1 (5 bases). Germline V gives CDR1 SNHLY, CDR2 FYNNEI. V dropped 5 bases and J dropped 4 bases, with 15 bases sitting between them. CDR3 length: 14 residues. CDR3: CASSLSGPWYEQYF. CDR3 bases: TGTGCCAGCAGTCTTTCAGGGCCGTGGTACGAGCAGTACTTC.

This clonotype has a count of ten or more. The chain joins TRBV27 to TRBJ2-2, with D unresolved. CDR3 size: 14 residues. Germline assignment: CDR1 MNHEY and CDR2 SMNVEV (reference sequence). The V gene lost 2 bases and the J gene lost 0 bases, with 4 bases spanning the gap. CDR3 in DNA: TGTGCCAGCAGTTTACTACCGAACACCGGGGAGCTGTTTTTT. Translating gives CASSLLPNTGELFF.

This chain uses TRBV5-1 with TRBJ2-6; D possibly corresponds to TRBD2 (5 bases). From germline, CDR1 is SGHRS and CDR2 YFSETQ. CDR3 length: 18 amino acids. With 4 bases removed from V and 1 base from J, the gap between germline ends came to 18 bases. In DNA, the CDR3 is TGCGCCAGCAGCCTCACCCTGGACGGGGAGTCTGGGGCCAACGTCCTGACTTTC. Amino acid sequence: CASSLTLDGESGANVLTF.

In this sample, this clonotype turned up many times. The DNA for the CDR3 is TGTGCCAGCAGCTTAGCGCGACAGGGCGAAAAACTGTTTTTT. Its translation: CASSLARQGEKLFF. The chain links TRBV7-9 to TRBJ1-4; 7 nucleotides line up with TRBD1. V lost 0 bases and J lost 8; bases outside the gene matches: 3. The CDR3 totals 14 residues. Germline CDR1 SEHNR, CDR2 FQNEAQ (reference sequence).

In its sample, this clonotype was seen a few times. This chain joins TRBV7-9 and TRBJ2-5; weak D call: TRBD1 (6 bases). V was trimmed by 6 bases and J by 5 bases, leaving 19 bases between them. Germline V gives CDR1 SEHNR, CDR2 FQNEAQ (reference sequence). CDR3 length equals 15 residues. CDR3 sequence: CASSSQAQGSETQYF. In DNA, the CDR3 is TGTGCCAGCAGTTCACAGGCACAGGGTTCCGAGACCCAGTACTTC.

V gene TRBV7-8 combines with J gene TRBJ2-5, with D uncertain. The CDR3 runs 13 residues. CDR1 is SGHVS and CDR2 is FQNEAQ in the germline V gene. Deletions cut 3 bases from V and 4 bases from J, with 9 bases between. CDR3 sequence (DNA): TGTGCCAGCAGCTTTAGACCGGGAGAGACCCAGTACTTC. Its protein is CASSFRPGETQYF.

This clonotype turned up a few times. The rearrangement uses TRBV6-5 and TRBJ2-3; TRBD2 matches at 8 bases. With V trimmed by 8 bases and J by 4 bases, 11 bases remained unmatched. Per the germline V gene, CDR1 is MNHEY and CDR2 is SVGAGI. CDR3 length equals 15 residues. CDR3: CASSLPGGAADTQYF. CDR3 DNA sequence: TGTGCCAGCTCCCTCCCCGGGGGGGCAGCAGATACGCAGTATTTT.

This clonotype was seen a few times. V usage is TRBV29-1 and J usage is TRBJ2-5, with D possibly TRBD2 on 6 matching bases. Germline CDR1 is SQVTM and CDR2 is ANQGSEA. This CDR3 has 14 residues. V dropped 0 bases and J dropped 2 bases, with 10 bases sitting between them. The CDR3: CSVEDTGDQETQYF. CDR3 DNA sequence: TGCAGCGTTGAAGATACGGGAGATCAAGAGACCCAGTACTTC.

The chain carries TRBV24-1 and TRBJ2-2; 7 positions match TRBD2. Trimming at V came to 7 bases and at J to 0 bases, leaving 10 bases not matched to a gene. Germline V CDR1 and CDR2: KGHDR, SFDVKD. The CDR3 totals 17 residues. The CDR3 sequence: CATSLSGAGTNTGELFF. CDR3 DNA: TGTGCCACCAGCCTGAGCGGGGCGGGGACGAACACCGGGGAGCTGTTTTTT.

There are many counts of this clonotype. The V and J genes are TRBV29-1 and TRBJ2-1; D may correspond to TRBD1 or TRBD2 (5 bases each). The CDR3 is made up of 14 amino acids. The V gene lost 7 bases and the J gene lost 1 base, with 14 bases spanning the gap. CDR1 and CDR2 from the germline V gene are SQVTM and ANQGSEA. CDR3 protein: CSGTGTPSYNEQFF. The CDR3 coding sequence is TGCAGCGGAACCGGGACCCCGTCCTACAATGAGCAGTTCTTC.

There are a few counts of this clonotype. The chain uses TRBV4-1 and TRBJ1-1; TRBD1 might be the D (5 bases). CDR1 and CDR2 (germline): MGHRA, YSYEKL. The CDR3 is 16 residues long. Trimming removed 1 base at V and 7 bases at J, with 19 bases between. The CDR3 DNA follows: TGCGCCAGCAGCCAAGTAGTCGGTCAGGGTAAGTTTGAAGCTTTCTTT. Amino acid sequence: CASSQVVGQGKFEAFF.

The rearrangement uses TRBV2 and TRBJ1-5; D is unresolved. The V gene's germline CDR1 is SNHLY and CDR2 FYNNEI. The CDR3 length is 14 residues. Trimming removed 4 bases at V and 5 bases at J, with 12 bases between. The chain's CDR3 is CASSASYGDQPQHF. DNA for the CDR3: TGTGCCAGCAGTGCTAGTTACGGCGATCAGCCCCAGCATTTT.

This clonotype came up a few times. The rearrangement uses TRBV6-5 and TRBJ2-5, with a possible D match to TRBD1 (6 bases). Germline V gene data show CDR1 as MNHEY and CDR2 as SVGAGI. The V gene lost 2 bases and the J gene lost 4 bases, with 11 bases spanning the gap. The length of the CDR3 is 14 residues. The CDR3 nucleotides read TGTGCCAGCAGTTACGGCGCAGGGGTAGAGACCCAGTACTTC. Translated: CASSYGAGVETQYF.

The J gene is TRBJ1-2, the V gene TRBV29-1; D is unresolved. The V and J ends lost 4 bases and 0 bases respectively, with 9 bases between them. The CDR3 has 13 residues. CDR1 and CDR2 (germline): SQVTM, ANQGSEA. The CDR3 nucleotides are TGCAGCGTTGCGGTCGGAGCTAACTATGGCTACACCTTC. Its protein is CSVAVGANYGYTF.

This clonotype was seen once. This chain joins TRBV11-2 and TRBJ2-2; TRBD2 matches 8 bases. The CDR3 covers 16 residues. The germline V gene has CDR1 SGHAT and CDR2 FQNNGV. V lost 5 bases, J lost 8 bases, and 13 bases stayed unmatched. The CDR3 loop is CASSTPGGDKPGELFF. The CDR3 bases are TGTGCCAGCAGCACCCCGGGAGGGGATAAGCCGGGGGAGCTGTTTTTT.

The chain carries TRBV20-1 and TRBJ1-4; 8 bases match TRBD1. Trimming removed 1 base from V and 10 bases from J; junction bases left unmatched: 11. The CDR3 totals 15 residues. CDR1 and CDR2 (germline): DFQATT, SNEGSKA (reference sequence). CDR3 in amino acids: CSARVDRQGAGKLFF. The CDR3 coding sequence is TGCAGTGCTAGAGTAGATCGGCAGGGGGCGGGAAAACTGTTTTTT.

In this sample, this clonotype turned up many times. The V gene is TRBV7-2, the J gene TRBJ2-5; 11 bases match TRBD1. This CDR3 has 15 residues. CDR1 and CDR2 from the germline V gene are SGHTA and FQGNSA. The V and J ends lost 5 bases and 4 bases, in that order; junction bases with no gene match: 6. Here the CDR3 reads CASSLFGTGGETQYF. The CDR3 coding sequence is TGTGCCAGCAGCCTTTTTGGGACAGGGGGAGAGACCCAGTACTTC.